This T cell receptor beta chain is from a study of sequential checkpoint blockade in melanoma (dated by TCRdb to the late 2010s). Some background on the complete study: Patients were assigned by 1:1 randomization to either first-line nivolumab followed by ipilimumab (arm A) or ipilimumab followed by nivolumab (arm B). Maintenance nivolumab came after each of the two trial sequences.

TCRbeta CDR3 regions were immunosequenced from genomic DNA with the immunoSEQ Assay. Prior to high-throughput sequencing, genomic DNA was amplified by bias-controlled multiplex PCR. The authors' analysis ran thus. To quantify the absolute abundance of each unique TCRbeta CDR3 region, the sequences were collapsed and filtered. Clonality was defined as 1 minus Pielou's evenness and was calculated using productive rearrangements only. A previously published method was used to identify clones whose frequencies were significantly greater in on-treatment samples than in baseline samples. What TCRdb holds here is the immuneACCESS table cut down to in-frame rearrangements. Part of the clones is not present; checked against another copy, under half of the missing clones reflect an unresolved V gene, and the others are unexplained. The V and J calls and the clone size are those of that table, but D and trimming were determined from the DNA. The sample has about 28,000 clones on record, less than 90% of them singletons. Jointly, the top ten make up 14% of the sample.

The treatment or condition tag for this specimen amounts to: randomized to nivolumab then ipilimumab (arm A) or the reverse (arm B). Prior DNA-damaging chemotherapy had not been received by any trial patient. A FACS Aria II flow cytometer was used to sort live CD3+CD8+ cells that were negative for CD19 and CD56 from thawed PBMCs. CheckMate 064, a randomized, open-label phase II trial of sequential checkpoint blockade, was the source of the samples, all of which came from patients with melanoma. Peripheral blood mononuclear cells were obtained through leukapheresis, purified using Ficoll-Paque, and frozen in human serum containing approximately 10% DMSO. Right after sorting, the blood CD3+CD8+ cells were verified to be >95% pure, and DNA extraction followed. The investigation overall reported the following: The model for predicting response that combines TCR metrics with mutation burden needs to be validated in larger, independent patient cohorts.

CDR1 and CDR2 (SGDLS, YYNGEE) derive from the germline V gene. Including the terminal cysteine and phenylalanine, the CDR3 comprises 14 residues. Kept here is only the CDR3 DNA, which spans 42 bases and is read in frame from base 1. As to this clone: No antigen is known for it. The input lacks base qualities; no much larger clone sits a single base away.

The sample in question was CD8+ T cells sorted from blood (inferred from file names), obtained from a patient given nivolumab and ipilimumab in sequence. The TCR originated in a human donor with melanoma. The chain is encoded by TRBV9 joined to TRBJ2-5, with 8 middle bases fitting TRBD2. The DNA end is a closer match to TRBJ2-7, so the J assignment may be wrong. The bases are TGTGCCAGCAGCGTTACTAGCGGCTCCTACGAGCAGTACTTC. Its amino acids are CASSVTSGSYEQYF.